This TCR beta chain was profiled in a study of cytomegalovirus exposure and HLA in healthy donors. The V and J ends lost 8 bases and 2 bases respectively, with 9 bases between them. Germline assignment: CDR1 MDHEN and CDR2 SYDVKM. The CDR3 sequence is 12 residues long. Primers for the PCR totalled 60 Vbeta and 13 Jbeta. The data were produced by immunoSEQ multiplex PCR, yet TCRdb's version contains in-frame clones alone and is incomplete. This table has roughly 160,000 clones, approximately 85% appearing once. This sequence originates from a man aged 50-59 years in good health and CMV-seropositive. The genes are TRBV28 and TRBJ1-2, with a tentative D call TRBD1 (6 bases). Sequencing was performed on PBMCs. The CDR3 loop reads CASGGINYGYTF. In nucleotides, the CDR3 is TGTGCCAGCGGGGGCATCAACTATGGCTACACCTTC.